This is a list of T cell receptor beta chains from one sample in a study of OX40 agonist ivuxolimab in advanced cancers. Measured with immunoSEQ multiplex PCR; TCRdb has only the in-frame clones, and not every one. The repertoire holds 40,000 to 50,000 clones, about 88% seen once, with about 10% in the top ten. The source was CD4+ or CD8+ T cells sorted from blood, collected in a trial of the OX40 agonist ivuxolimab. Receptors were obtained from an adult with an advanced solid tumor such as melanoma, head and neck, liver or kidney cancer. CDR3s include the opening cysteine and the closing phenylalanine or tryptophan. A D gene is named only where the DNA matches it firmly. The size of a clone is reported for some rows only, either as once, few or many, or as a class for expanded clones.

size: NA
J: TRBJ2-7
length: 16
D: NA
V: TRBV15
DNA: TGTGCCACCACCCCAGGAATTAGCGGTAGCGCCTACGAGCAGTACTTC
CDR3: CATTPGISGSAYEQYF

size: NA
J: TRBJ2-1
length: 14
D: TRBD1
V: TRBV7-8
DNA: TGTGCCAGCAGCCTGCCGGGACAGGGCAATGAGCAGTTCTTC
CDR3: CASSLPGQGNEQFF

size: NA
J: TRBJ2-3
length: 17
D: NA
V: TRBV7-2
DNA: TGTGCCAGCAGCTTAGGATTGGGGGCCACTAGCACAGATACGCAGTATTTT
CDR3: CASSLGLGATSTDTQYF

size: medium-sized
J: TRBJ1-5
length: 15
D: NA
V: TRBV21-1
DNA: TGTGCCAGCAGCAGTAGACAGGACCGCAATCAGCCCCAGCATTTT
CDR3: CASSSRQDRNQPQHF

size: once
J: TRBJ2-1
length: 16
D: TRBD2
V: TRBV5-1
DNA: TGCGCCAGCAGCTTGGCTAGCGGGATATCTTACAATGAGCAGTTCTTC
CDR3: CASSLASGISYNEQFF

size: NA
J: TRBJ1-2
length: 13
D: NA
V: TRBV5-6
DNA: TGTGCCAGCAGCTCCGCGGACCACTATGGCTACACCTTC
CDR3: CASSSADHYGYTF

size: NA
J: TRBJ2-4
length: 16
D: TRBD2
V: TRBV2
DNA: TGTGCCAGCAGTGGTAGCGGGAGGGCCTTATTTGACATTCAGTACTTC
CDR3: CASSGSGRALFDIQYF

size: NA
J: TRBJ2-1
length: 12
D: NA
V: TRBV5-6
DNA: TGTGCCAGCAGCCCCTCCTACAATGAGCAGTTCTTC
CDR3: CASSPSYNEQFF

size: NA
J: TRBJ1-2
length: 15
D: TRBD1
V: TRBV27
DNA: TGTGCCAGCAGTCCGGGACAGGGCTTAATCGTTGGCTACACCTTC
CDR3: CASSPGQGLIVGYTF

size: NA
J: TRBJ1-3
length: 15
D: NA
V: TRBV4-3
DNA: TGCGCCAGCAGCCAAGATTTCGGGTCCGGAAACACCATATATTTT
CDR3: CASSQDFGSGNTIYF

size: NA
J: TRBJ2-7
length: 14
D: TRBD1
V: TRBV9
DNA: TGTGCCAGCAGCGTCGCTCGACAGGGTTTTCAGCAGTACTTC
CDR3: CASSVARQGFQQYF

size: NA
J: TRBJ2-3
length: 15
D: NA
V: TRBV7-3
DNA: TGTGCCAGCAGCTCGGTCGGGGGCCTCACAGATACGCAGTATTTT
CDR3: CASSSVGGLTDTQYF

size: NA
J: TRBJ2-3
length: 15
D: NA
V: TRBV9
DNA: TGTGCCAGCAGCGTAGCGGGAGCTAGCACAGATACGCAGTATTTT
CDR3: CASSVAGASTDTQYF

size: NA
J: TRBJ2-7
length: 17
D: TRBD2
V: TRBV28
DNA: TGTGCCAGCAGTCAATCCTTCGGGACTAGCGGGGTAGGCGAGCAGTACTTC
CDR3: CASSQSFGTSGVGEQYF

size: NA
J: TRBJ2-1
length: 16
D: NA
V: TRBV6-6
DNA: TGTGCCAGCAGTTGGGCAGGGTTGGGGGTATTGAATGAGCAGTTCTTC
CDR3: CASSWAGLGVLNEQFF

size: NA
J: TRBJ2-3
length: 14
D: TRBD2
V: TRBV27
DNA: TGTGCCAGCACCCGGGACTACCAAACAGATACGCAGTATTTT
CDR3: CASTRDYQTDTQYF